The TCR beta chain under discussion was sequenced for a study of OX40 agonist ivuxolimab in advanced cancers. Germline V gives CDR1 SGDLS, CDR2 YYNGEE. The CDR3 totals 15 residues. Trimming pared 0 bases from V and 1 base from J, leaving 9 bases between. Worth noting for this clone: Its specificity is not known.

Findings and limits, study-wide: The work left the antigen specificity of expanded peripheral T cells undetermined.

TCRdb's copy holds only in-frame clones and misses some; the assay was immunoSEQ multiplex PCR. The sample holds 65,000 to 90,000 clones; 70% to 90% are singletons and the top ten take less than 6.5%. Sequenced material: CD4+ or CD8+ T cells sorted from blood, taken in a trial of the OX40 agonist ivuxolimab. The receptor's source is an adult with an advanced solid tumor such as melanoma, head and neck, liver or kidney cancer. The chain joins TRBV9 to TRBJ2-3, with D tentatively TRBD1 (5 bases). This chain's CDR3 is CASSVDDSRTDTQYF. Here the CDR3 DNA reads TGTGCCAGCAGCGTAGATGACAGCCGCACAGATACGCAGTATTTT.